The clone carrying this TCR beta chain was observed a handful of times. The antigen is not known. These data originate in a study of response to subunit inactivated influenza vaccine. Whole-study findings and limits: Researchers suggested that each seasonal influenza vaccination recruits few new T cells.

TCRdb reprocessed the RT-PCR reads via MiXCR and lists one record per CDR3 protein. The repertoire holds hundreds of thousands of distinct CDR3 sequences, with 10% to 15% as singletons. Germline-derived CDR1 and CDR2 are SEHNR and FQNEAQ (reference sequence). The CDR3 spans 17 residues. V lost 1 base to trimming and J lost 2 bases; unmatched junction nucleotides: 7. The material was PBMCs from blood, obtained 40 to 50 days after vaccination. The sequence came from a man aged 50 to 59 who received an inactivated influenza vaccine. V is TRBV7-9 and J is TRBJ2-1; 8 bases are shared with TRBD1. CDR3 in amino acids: CASSLVFGTGAYNEQFF. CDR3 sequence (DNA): TGTGCCAGCAGCTTAGTTTTCGGGACAGGCGCCTACAATGAGCAGTTCTTC.